This T cell receptor beta chain was retrieved from a study of T-cell reconstitution after alpha-beta-depleted transplantation in children. Notes on this clonotype: What it binds is not known.

Trimming took 1 base from V and 0 from J, leaving 9 bases between them. The germline gives CDR1 SGHDN, CDR2 FVKESK. This CDR3 is 15 amino acids long. General study points: Elevated TCRbeta diversity at day 60 was traced, in some patients, to surviving recipient T cells and thymic progenitors. One year post-transplant, T-cell counts and diversity were largely derived from T cells produced anew. About two months after transplant, alpha-beta T cells reportedly came from several hundred expanded graft clones.

Library preparation (for TCRbeta) was performed with unique molecular identifiers. Each CDR3 protein gets one entry after TCRdb re-called the PCR reads with MiXCR. This sample has 700,000 to 950,000 distinct CDR3 sequences, with roughly 16% found just once. Sequences were derived from PBMCs, mostly from graft donor cells, sampled 360 days after TCRalphabeta/CD19-depleted stem cell transplant. V is TRBV14 and J is TRBJ1-1; possible D gene TRBD1, 5 bases. This receptor was obtained from a male patient between 5 and 17 years old who had a stem cell transplant for acute lymphoblastic leukemia, so the T cells may come from the graft donor. This chain's CDR3 is CASSQVNRLNTEAFF. In nucleotides, the CDR3 is TGTGCCAGCAGCCAAGTTAACAGGTTGAACACTGAAGCTTTCTTT.